The 30 T cell receptor beta chains listed next were all sequenced from one sample in a study of T cell repertoires in cytomegalovirus infection. The antigens these receptors bind are not known. TCRdb re-derived calls from the reads in MiXCR, one entry per CDR3 protein. The sample lists tens of thousands of distinct CDR3 sequences; about 19% were seen once. The sample here was CD8+ T cells from cultured PBMCs, taken from culture after CMV antigen stimulation. These receptors came from a human donor in good health (CMV status not recorded). Some clones in this sample may be carry-over from other donors' samples.

Remarks on this clonotype: A read error may produce the germline difference seen at one junction end. V is TRBV6-2 or TRBV6-3 and J is TRBJ2-1; D might be TRBD1 (6 bases). Germline V gene sequence: CDR1 MNHEY, CDR2 SVGEGT. This CDR3 contains 14 residues. Here the CDR3 DNA reads TGTGCCAGCAGTAGTACAGGGTTCCACAATGAGCTGTTCTTC. Translating gives CASSSTGFHNELFF.

V usage is TRBV11-2 and J usage is TRBJ2-7; 7 nucleotides match TRBD1. CDR1 is SGHAT and CDR2 is FQNNGV in the germline V gene. V trimming: 5 bases; J trimming: 2 bases; junction bases outside the gene matches: 9. CDR3 length equals 15 residues. The CDR3 loop reads CASSLTGTETYEQYF. The CDR3 coding sequence is TGTGCCAGCAGCCTGACCGGGACAGAGACCTACGAGCAGTACTTC.

The gene calls are TRBV29-1 and TRBJ2-3, with 9 bases lining up with TRBD1. J was trimmed by 0 bases and V by 6 bases; bases with no gene match: 10. The CDR3 covers 16 residues. Germline CDR1 SQVTM, CDR2 ANQGSEA. The CDR3 nucleotides read TGCAGCGTCGTGGGAGGGGACAGGGATAGCACAGATACGCAGTATTTT. Translated, it gives CSVVGGDRDSTDTQYF.

This chain links TRBV7-2 with TRBJ2-7, with unresolved D. CDR3 length equals 14 residues. With 5 bases removed from V and 2 bases from J, the gap between germline ends came to 13 bases. From germline, CDR1 is SGHTA and CDR2 FQGNSA. CDR3 protein: CASSPPWPPYEQYF. The CDR3 DNA follows: TGTGCCAGCAGCCCCCCATGGCCACCCTACGAGCAGTACTTC. Full variable domain (rest looked up from reference TRBV7-2 and TRBJ2-7): GAGVSQSPSNKVTEKGKDVELRCDPISGHTALYWYRQSLGQGLEFLIYFQGNSAPDKSGLPSDRFSAERTGGSVSTLTIQRTQQEDSAVYLCASSPPWPPYEQYFGPGTRLTVT.

The chain employs TRBV27 and TRBJ2-5, with 9 nucleotides matching TRBD2. With 6 bases clipped from V and 0 bases from J, the junction kept 8 bases outside the gene matches. Germline assignment: CDR1 MNHEY and CDR2 SMNVEV (reference sequence). This CDR3 spans 16 amino acids. The CDR3 coding sequence is TGTGCCAGCAGGCGGGCTAGCGGGGCCCACCAAGAGACCCAGTACTTC. This gives the protein CASRRASGAHQETQYF.

This clonotype was detected ten times or more. V is TRBV27 and J is TRBJ1-1; the match to TRBD1 covers 8 bases. The germline V gene encodes CDR1 MNHEY and CDR2 SMNVEV (reference sequence). The CDR3 has 15 residues. After removal of 5 bases from V and 2 bases from J, the junction contained 7 bases not matched to a gene. CDR3 residues: CASSPQTGANTEAFF. In DNA, the CDR3 is TGTGCCAGCAGTCCTCAGACAGGGGCTAACACTGAAGCTTTCTTT.

The table lists this clonotype with a few counts. This CDR3 is CASTGAVGSNQPQHF. DNA of the CDR3: TGTGCCAGCACCGGGGCGGTTGGAAGCAATCAGCCCCAGCATTTT. The rearrangement links TRBV7-2 to TRBJ1-5; a possible D gene is TRBD1 (5 bases). CDR1 SGHTA and CDR2 FQGNSA come from the germline V gene. The CDR3 is 15 residues long. Trimming removed 7 bases from V and 1 base from J, with 14 bases in between.

This clonotype was counted between two and nine times. Here the CDR3 DNA reads TGTGCCAGCAGCTTGGCCTGGGACAGCCAAACTAACTATGGCTACACCTTC. Translating gives CASSLAWDSQTNYGYTF. The chain is built from TRBV5-6 and TRBJ1-2; 7 nucleotides line up with TRBD1. This CDR3 has 17 residues. Germline CDR1 SGHDT, CDR2 YYEEEE. With 0 bases clipped from V and 0 bases from J, the junction kept 8 bases outside the gene matches.

This clonotype is a singleton in its sample. V gene TRBV23-1 combines with J gene TRBJ2-1; TRBD1 agrees at 9 bases. TRBV23-1 is an open reading frame whose function is uncertain. The CDR3 is made up of 19 amino acids. J was trimmed by 2 bases and V by 4 bases; bases with no gene match: 15. The CDR3 here is CASSLKGPIRDRAYNEQFF. The CDR3, as DNA: TGCGCCAGCAGTCTAAAGGGTCCCATCCGGGACAGGGCCTACAATGAGCAGTTCTTC.

This clonotype was seen a handful of times. The genes are TRBV20-1 and TRBJ2-7; D unresolved. The CDR3 loop spans 14 amino acids. V lost 2 bases, J lost 4 bases, and 15 bases lay in between. In germline, CDR1 is DFQATT, CDR2 SNEGSKA (reference sequence). The CDR3 DNA reads TGCAGTGCTAGATCTGAAGGGAAGGAATACGAGCAGTACTTC. It yields the protein CSARSEGKEYEQYF.

There are a few counts of this clonotype. The chain uses TRBV7-2 and TRBJ1-1; 7 bases agree with TRBD1. Per the germline V gene, CDR1 is SGHTA and CDR2 is FQGNSA. With V trimmed by 3 bases and J by 3 bases, 7 bases remained unmatched. CDR3 length equals 15 residues. The chain's CDR3 is CASSLVYRGYTEAFF. CDR3 sequence (DNA): TGTGCCAGCAGCTTGGTTTACAGGGGATACACTGAAGCTTTCTTT.

The CDR3 protein is CASSLGWGSYNEQFF. DNA for the CDR3: TGTGCCAGCAGTTTAGGCTGGGGATCCTACAATGAGCAGTTCTTC. The V call is TRBV12-3 or TRBV12-4, the J call TRBJ2-1; D is unresolved. V was trimmed by 1 base and J by 1 base, leaving 8 bases between them. The CDR3 has 15 residues.

The rearrangement joins TRBV6-5 to TRBJ1-5; a weak D match, TRBD1 (6 bases). This CDR3 is 15 amino acids long. V was cut by 2 bases and J by 2 bases, with 10 bases left in between. In germline, CDR1 is MNHEY, CDR2 SVGAGI. The CDR3 coding sequence is TGTGCCAGCAGTTACGGGGGCACCGGCAATCAGCCCCAGCATTTT. Translated, it gives CASSYGGTGNQPQHF.

The rearrangement links TRBV28 to TRBJ2-5, with D perhaps matching TRBD2 (8 bases). This CDR3 contains 15 residues. CDR1 and CDR2 (germline): MDHEN, SYDVKM. Between the trimmed V and J ends, which lost 6 bases and 9 bases, there was a span of 23 bases. DNA for the CDR3: TGTGCCAGCAGGACGGGAGGGGGGACAGCCCGGGCCCAGTACTTC. It translates to CASRTGGGTARAQYF.

The chain employs TRBV7-2 and TRBJ2-7; 12 nucleotides match TRBD2. The CDR3 is 15 amino acids. In germline, CDR1 is SGHTA, CDR2 FQGNSA. The junction had 7 bases not matched to a gene; V was cut back by 6 bases and J by 4 bases. As DNA, the CDR3 is TGTGCCAGCAGGCCGACTAGCGGGGGATTATACGAGCAGTACTTC. It encodes CASRPTSGGLYEQYF.

The chain employs TRBV11-2 and TRBJ2-2; maybe TRBD1 (6 bases). CDR1 is SGHAT and CDR2 is FQNNGV in the germline V gene. With 8 bases removed from V and 7 bases from J, the gap between germline ends came to 14 bases. CDR3 size: 13 residues. The CDR3 spells CASVPQGFGELFF. In nucleotides, the CDR3 is TGTGCCAGCGTCCCCCAGGGGTTCGGGGAGCTGTTTTTT.

This clonotype turned up a few times. The chain joins TRBV7-8 to TRBJ1-4; D unclear. CDR1 is SGHVS, CDR2 FQNEAQ, per germline. CDR3 length equals 16 residues. V was shortened by 2 bases and J by 0 bases, with 10 bases between the two germline ends. This CDR3 reads CASSLLVGATNEKLFF. The CDR3 DNA reads as TGTGCCAGCAGCTTACTCGTGGGTGCAACTAATGAAAAACTGTTTTTT.

Only a few counts were recorded for this clonotype. The chain combines TRBV27 with TRBJ1-2, with 8 bases fitting TRBD1. V dropped 3 bases and J dropped 8; count of bases not matched to a gene: 11. The CDR3 covers 15 residues. The germline CDR1 and CDR2 sequences are MNHEY and SMNVEV (reference sequence). Written as DNA, the CDR3 is TGTGCCAGCAGTTTGAGTGGACAGGGTCGCTGGGGCTACACCTTC. Residues: CASSLSGQGRWGYTF.

This sequence joins TRBV11-1 and TRBJ1-1; D call uncertain. Germline CDR1 and CDR2: SGHAT and FQDESV (reference sequence). V lost 6 bases, J lost 1 base, and 12 bases lay in between. The CDR3 is made up of 14 amino acids. CDR3 sequence reads: CASRDNWQNTEAFF. CDR3 coding DNA: TGTGCCAGCAGAGACAATTGGCAGAACACTGAAGCTTTCTTT.

This clonotype was counted at least ten times. The V call is TRBV7-4, the J call TRBJ1-1, with D possibly TRBD1 on 5 matching bases. Germline loops: CDR1 SGHVT, CDR2 SQSDAQ. This CDR3 is built from 17 residues. V lost 5 bases and J lost 3, with 22 bases in between. The CDR3 region has the DNA TGTGCCAGCAGCCCCCGAGGGGCAGCCGGATGGGACACTGAAGCTTTCTTT. This sequence encodes CASSPRGAAGWDTEAFF.

This clonotype was seen a few times. The chain combines TRBV12-3 or TRBV12-4 with TRBJ2-3; no clear D gene. This CDR3 contains 12 residues. Between the trimmed V and J ends, which lost 5 bases and 2 bases, there was a span of 5 bases. The CDR3: CASSADTDTQYF. The CDR3 nucleotides read TGTGCCAGCAGTGCCGACACAGATACGCAGTATTTT.

Notes on this clonotype: A much larger clone differs by one base, so this may be a read error. This sequence joins TRBV7-9 and TRBJ1-2; tentatively, D is TRBD1 (5 bases). V gave up 7 bases and J gave up 3 bases, with 18 bases separating them. The germline CDR1 and CDR2 sequences are SEHNR and FQNEAQ (reference sequence). There are 15 residues in the CDR3. DNA of the CDR3: TGTGCCAGCACCTCATGGGGGTGTGGCTACTATGGCTACACCTTC. Protein: CASTSWGCGYYGYTF.

This clonotype was found once. The gene calls are TRBV7-8 and TRBJ1-1; D not resolved. V was shortened by 4 bases and J by 1 base, with 13 bases between the two germline ends. The CDR3 contains 15 residues. Germline values: CDR1 SGHVS, CDR2 FQNEAQ. The CDR3 DNA sequence: TGTGCCAGCAGCTCCTGGCCTCGGAAGAACACTGAAGCTTTCTTT. Translated, it gives CASSSWPRKNTEAFF.

The rearrangement joins TRBV5-1 to TRBJ1-2; TRBD1 agrees at 7 bases. The CDR3 totals 13 residues. CDR1 and CDR2 (germline): SGHRS, YFSETQ. V lost 5 bases and J lost 3; bases outside the gene matches: 4. The CDR3 DNA reads as TGCGCCAGCAGTCGGGACAGCTACTATGGCTACACCTTC. Translated: CASSRDSYYGYTF.

This chain connects TRBV4-3 to TRBJ1-1; 7 bases are a match to TRBD1. The germline V gene encodes CDR1 LGHNA and CDR2 YSLEER. V trimming: 4 bases; J trimming: 2 bases; junction bases outside the gene matches: 10. The CDR3 extends over 16 amino acids. The CDR3 here is CASSPTGTVHNTEAFF. For the CDR3, the DNA is TGCGCCAGCAGCCCAACCGGGACAGTCCACAACACTGAAGCTTTCTTT.

This clonotype was seen a handful of times. This sequence joins TRBV6-6 and TRBJ2-5, with 7 bases lining up with TRBD1. Germline CDR1 is MNHNY and CDR2 is SVGAGI (reference sequence). This CDR3 has 13 residues. V shed 2 bases and J 3 bases; nucleotides not matched to a gene: 0. The CDR3 reads CASSYGTEETQYF. In DNA form, the CDR3 reads TGTGCCAGCAGTTACGGGACAGAAGAGACCCAGTACTTC.

The rearrangement uses TRBV27 and TRBJ1-1; D gene ambiguous. CDR3 length equals 13 residues. CDR1 and CDR2 from the germline V gene are MNHEY and SMNVEV (reference sequence). Trimming took off 1 base at V and 4 bases at J, with 7 bases between the two ends. CDR3 nucleotides: TGTGCCAGCAGTTTATTCCAATCCACTGAAGCTTTCTTT. Amino acid sequence: CASSLFQSTEAFF.

The V and J genes are TRBV4-1 and TRBJ1-1; tentatively, D is TRBD1 (5 bases). This CDR3 spans 13 amino acids. Germline CDR1 is MGHRA and CDR2 is YSYEKL. V shed 3 bases and J shed 8 bases, with 13 bases lying between them. For the CDR3, the DNA is TGCGCCAGCAGCCAGATCTCAGGGTTCGAAGCTTTCTTT. Amino acids: CASSQISGFEAFF.

The chain is built from TRBV7-2 and TRBJ1-5; D is undetermined. V was trimmed by 1 base and J by 6 bases, leaving 7 bases between them. Germline V gives CDR1 SGHTA, CDR2 FQGNSA. CDR3 size: 13 residues. The CDR3 coding sequence is TGTGCCAGCAGCTTAGAATATGGTCAGCCCCAGCATTTT. It yields the protein CASSLEYGQPQHF.

This clonotype showed up many times. The chain joins TRBV27 to TRBJ1-2; perhaps TRBD1 as D (6 bases). The CDR3 is made up of 15 amino acids. The ends were cut back, 5 bases at V and 5 bases at J, with 18 bases in the middle. CDR1 and CDR2 (germline): MNHEY, SMNVEV (reference sequence). In nucleotides, the CDR3 is TGTGCCAGCAGTCCCCTCGGGGGCGCGGGGTATGGCTACACCTTC. Encoded protein: CASSPLGGAGYGYTF.